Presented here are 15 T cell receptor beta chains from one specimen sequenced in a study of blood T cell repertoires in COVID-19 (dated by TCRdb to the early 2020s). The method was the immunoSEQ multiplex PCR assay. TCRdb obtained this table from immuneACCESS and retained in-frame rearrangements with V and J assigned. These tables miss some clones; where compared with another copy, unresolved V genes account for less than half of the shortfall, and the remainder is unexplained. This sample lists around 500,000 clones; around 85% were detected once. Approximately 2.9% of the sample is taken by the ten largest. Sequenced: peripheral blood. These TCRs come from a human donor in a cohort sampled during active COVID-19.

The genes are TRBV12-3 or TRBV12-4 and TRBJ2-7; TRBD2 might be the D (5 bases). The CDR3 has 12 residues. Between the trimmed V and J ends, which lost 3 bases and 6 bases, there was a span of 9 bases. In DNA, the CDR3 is TGTGCCAGCAGTTTCACGACTACCGAGCAGTACTTC. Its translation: CASSFTTTEQYF.

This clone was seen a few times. CDR3 DNA: TGTGCCGCTTGGCCGGGTCTGGATAATTCACCCCTCCACTTT. It yields the protein CAAWPGLDNSPLHF. The V gene is TRBV28, the J gene TRBJ1-6; D gene ambiguous. V lost 11 bases and J 5 bases, leaving 16 bases between the germline ends. The CDR3 length is 14 residues. CDR1 MDHEN and CDR2 SYDVKM come from the germline V gene.

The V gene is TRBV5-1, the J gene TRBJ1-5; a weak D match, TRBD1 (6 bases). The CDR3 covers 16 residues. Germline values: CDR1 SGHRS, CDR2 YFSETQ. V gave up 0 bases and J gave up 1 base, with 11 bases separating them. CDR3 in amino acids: CASSLEPTGSNQPQHF. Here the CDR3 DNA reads TGCGCCAGCAGCTTGGAACCAACAGGGAGCAATCAGCCCCAGCATTTT.

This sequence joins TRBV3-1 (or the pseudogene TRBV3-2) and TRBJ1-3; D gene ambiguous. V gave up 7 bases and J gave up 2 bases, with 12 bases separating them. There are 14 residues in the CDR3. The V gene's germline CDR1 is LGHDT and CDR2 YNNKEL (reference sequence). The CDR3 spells CASTSSGTGNTIYF. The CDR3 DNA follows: TGTGCCAGCACCTCCTCGGGGACTGGAAACACCATATATTTT.

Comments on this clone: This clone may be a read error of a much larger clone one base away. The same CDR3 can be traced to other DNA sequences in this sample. The CDR3 DNA sequence: TGCAGCGTTGAGGGTGGGGCCACTGAAGCTTTCTTT. It yields the protein CSVEGGATEAFF. The rearrangement joins TRBV29-1 to TRBJ1-1; D possibly corresponds to TRBD1 (5 bases). Between the trimmed V and J ends, which lost 3 bases and 4 bases, there was a span of 9 bases. CDR1 and CDR2 from the germline V gene are SQVTM and ANQGSEA. This CDR3 is 12 amino acids long.

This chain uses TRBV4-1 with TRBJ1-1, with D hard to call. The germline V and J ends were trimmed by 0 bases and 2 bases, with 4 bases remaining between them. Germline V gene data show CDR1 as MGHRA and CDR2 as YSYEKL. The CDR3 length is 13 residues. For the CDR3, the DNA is TGCGCCAGCAGCCAAGACCATAACACTGAAGCTTTCTTT. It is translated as CASSQDHNTEAFF.

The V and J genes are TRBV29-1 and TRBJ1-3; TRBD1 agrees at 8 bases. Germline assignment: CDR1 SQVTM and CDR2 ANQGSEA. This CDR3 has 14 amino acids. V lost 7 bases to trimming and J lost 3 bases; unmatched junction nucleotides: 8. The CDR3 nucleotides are TGCAGCGGAATTCAGGGGGCTTATGGAAACACCATATATTTT. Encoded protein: CSGIQGAYGNTIYF.

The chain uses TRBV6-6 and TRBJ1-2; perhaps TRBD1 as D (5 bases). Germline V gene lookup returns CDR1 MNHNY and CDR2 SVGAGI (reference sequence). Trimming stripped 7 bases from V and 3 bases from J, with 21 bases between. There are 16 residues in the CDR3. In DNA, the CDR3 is TGTGCCAGCAAAAGTTTAGGGGCCACCCATTACTATGGCTACACCTTC. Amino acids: CASKSLGATHYYGYTF.

The CDR3 bases are TGTGCCACCCGCAGGGGCTCCTACGAGCAGTACTTC. It encodes CATRRGSYEQYF. The V gene is TRBV12-3 or TRBV12-4, the J gene TRBJ2-7; tentatively, D is TRBD1 (6 bases). V lost 10 bases and J 0 bases, leaving 10 bases between the germline ends. The CDR3 runs to 12 residues.

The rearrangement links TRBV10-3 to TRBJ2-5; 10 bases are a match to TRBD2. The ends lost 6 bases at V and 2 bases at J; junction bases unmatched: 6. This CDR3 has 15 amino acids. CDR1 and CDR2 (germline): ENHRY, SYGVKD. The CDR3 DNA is TGTGCCATCAGCCCGGGACTAGCGAAGCAAGAGACCCAGTACTTC. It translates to CAISPGLAKQETQYF.

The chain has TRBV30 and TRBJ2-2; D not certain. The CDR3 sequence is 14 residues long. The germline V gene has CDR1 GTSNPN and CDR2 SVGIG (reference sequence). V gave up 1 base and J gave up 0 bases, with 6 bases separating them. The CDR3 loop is CAWSATPNTGELFF. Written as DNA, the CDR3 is TGTGCCTGGAGTGCAACACCGAACACCGGGGAGCTGTTTTTT.

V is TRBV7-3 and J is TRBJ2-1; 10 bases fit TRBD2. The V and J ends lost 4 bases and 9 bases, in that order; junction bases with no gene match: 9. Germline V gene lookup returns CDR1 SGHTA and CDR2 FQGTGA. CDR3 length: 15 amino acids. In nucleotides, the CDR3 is TGTGCCAGCAGCTCGAAAGCGGGAGGGCCAGGTGAGCAGTTCTTC. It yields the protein CASSSKAGGPGEQFF.

In DNA, the CDR3 is TGTGCCAGCAGTGAATTATTGGGACAGGGCTTTGAGCAGTTCTTC. Residues: CASSELLGQGFEQFF. This sequence joins TRBV2 and TRBJ2-1; TRBD1 matches 9 bases. V gave up 2 bases and J gave up 9 bases; unmatched junction bases: 8. The CDR3 totals 15 residues. The germline V gene encodes CDR1 SNHLY and CDR2 FYNNEI.

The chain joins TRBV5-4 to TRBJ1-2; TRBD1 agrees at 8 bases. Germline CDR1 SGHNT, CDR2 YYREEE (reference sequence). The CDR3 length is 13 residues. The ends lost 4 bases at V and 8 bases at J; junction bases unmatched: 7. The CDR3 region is CASSGRTGFGYTF. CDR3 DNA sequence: TGTGCCAGCAGCGGCCGGACAGGGTTCGGCTACACCTTC.

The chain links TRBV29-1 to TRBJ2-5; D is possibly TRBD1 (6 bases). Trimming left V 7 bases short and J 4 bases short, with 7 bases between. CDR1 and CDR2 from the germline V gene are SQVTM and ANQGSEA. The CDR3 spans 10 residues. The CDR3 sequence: CSAGVETQYF. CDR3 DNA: TGCAGCGCAGGGGTAGAGACCCAGTACTTC.